This paragraph covers one T cell receptor (beta chain) sequence. No antigen is known for it. These data belong to a study of T cell responses to AZD1222 COVID-19 vaccine. Whole-study results and caveats: Clonal diversity may have been underestimated in mostly white British donors.

Germline-derived CDR1 and CDR2 are LGHNA and YNFKEQ. Trimming left V 6 bases short and J 13 bases short, with 13 bases between. CDR3 length equals 12 residues. TCRdb keeps only in-frame clones here, not all; method: immunoSEQ multiplex PCR. This table holds 90,000 to 150,000 clones, around 87% found once. The clonotype originates from an adult who received the AZD1222 COVID-19 vaccine. Specimen: peripheral blood, collected 28 days after the second AZD1222 dose. The chain joins TRBV4-2 to TRBJ1-6; no firm D call. The CDR3 loop is CASRGGRPPLHF. The DNA of the CDR3 is TGTGCCAGCAGGGGCGGGAGACCCCCCCTCCACTTT.